Reported below is one T cell receptor (beta chain). Germline is not matched at one junction end, which may reflect a read error. The sample comes from a study of T cell responses to AZD1222 COVID-19 vaccine. The CDR3 loop spans 16 amino acids. Germline CDR1 SGHRS, CDR2 YFSETQ. TCRdb's table, derived via immunoSEQ multiplex PCR, lists solely in-frame clones and lacks some. Counted here are some 150,000 clones, approximately 85% occurring once; the ten biggest clones make up less than 9.5%. The TCR was taken from an adult in good health. This chain links TRBV5-1 with TRBJ1-1; tentatively, D is TRBD1 (6 bases). The sequencing here drew on peripheral blood, taken on day 0 of AZD1222 vaccination. The CDR3 DNA is TGCGCCAGCAGTCAGACGGGGGGCTCTATGAAAACTGAAGCTTTCTTT. Residues: CASSQTGGSMKTEAFF.